These 16 T cell receptor beta chains were all obtained from the same sample, sequenced in a study of T cells in localized non-small cell lung cancer. The data were produced by immunoSEQ multiplex PCR, yet TCRdb's version contains in-frame clones alone and is incomplete. The table includes around 4,800 clones, 33% detected once. The sample in question was lung tumor tissue, obtained before any cancer treatment. The receptors shown here come from a female donor at least 60 years old with stage I lung adenocarcinoma.

V is TRBV5-1 and J is TRBJ2-1; TRBD1 matches 7 bases. V gave up 4 bases and J gave up 3 bases; unmatched junction bases: 10. In germline, CDR1 is SGHRS, CDR2 YFSETQ. The CDR3 is made up of 16 amino acids. CDR3 sequence (DNA): TGCGCCAGCAGCCAAGAGACGACAGGGTTCTACAATGAGCAGTTCTTC. Amino acids: CASSQETTGFYNEQFF.

By its share, this clone is medium-sized. This chain joins TRBV6-8 and TRBJ2-7; maybe TRBD2 (6 bases). V lost 0 bases and J lost 4, with 13 bases in between. CDR1 and CDR2 from the germline V gene are MNHGY and SAAAGT. This CDR3 is built from 15 residues. CDR3: CASSYSFQGGYEQYF. CDR3 coding DNA: TGTGCCAGCAGTTACTCCTTCCAAGGAGGGTACGAGCAGTACTTC.

The V call is TRBV6-4, the J call TRBJ1-5, with TRBD1 matching 10 bases. This CDR3 contains 17 residues. V was pared by 4 bases and J by 1 base, with 7 bases of the junction left unmatched. CDR1 and CDR2 (germline): MRHNA, SNTAGT. In nucleotides, the CDR3 is TGTGCCAGCAGTGCAGGACAGGGGGTAATAAGCAATCAGCCCCAGCATTTT. Translation gives CASSAGQGVISNQPQHF.

This chain links TRBV6-8 with TRBJ2-1, with a weak D call TRBD2 (7 bases). The germline V and J ends were trimmed by 6 bases and 6 bases, with 15 bases remaining between them. This CDR3 region has 14 residues. Germline V gene data show CDR1 as MNHGY and CDR2 as SAAAGT. The CDR3, as DNA: TGTGCCAGCAGAACGGTGGGAGGGGGCAATGAGCAGTTCTTC. Translating gives CASRTVGGGNEQFF.

V gene TRBV19 combines with J gene TRBJ1-1; 7 nucleotides match TRBD1. CDR1 is LNHDA and CDR2 is SQIVND in the germline V gene (reference sequence). This CDR3 is built from 16 residues. Trimming removed 3 bases from V and 2 bases from J; junction bases left unmatched: 9. CDR3 coding DNA: TGTGCCAGTAGTATTCGGACAGGAAGGGGTAACACTGAAGCTTTCTTT. This encodes CASSIRTGRGNTEAFF.

The chain employs TRBV11-3 and TRBJ2-6, with D perhaps TRBD1 (6 bases). The CDR3 extends over 18 amino acids. The germline gives CDR1 SGHNT, CDR2 YENEEA. Trimming took 5 bases from V and 0 from J, leaving 17 bases between them. The DNA for the CDR3 is TGTGCCAGCAGCCCACCAGGGGTGGCCTACTCTGGGGCCAACGTCCTGACTTTC. It is translated as CASSPPGVAYSGANVLTF.

The chain links TRBV29-1 to TRBJ2-7; D is perhaps TRBD1 (5 bases). Trimming cost V 4 bases and J 3 bases, with 19 bases left between them. The CDR3 is 15 residues long. CDR1 SQVTM and CDR2 ANQGSEA come from the germline V gene. In DNA form, the CDR3 reads TGCAGCGTTGGGTCAGGGTCGCGGTGGGTCTACGAGCAGTACTTC. It translates to CSVGSGSRWVYEQYF.

The rearrangement uses TRBV6-8 and TRBJ1-4, with TRBD1 matching over 7 bases. V lost 2 bases and J lost 8; bases outside the gene matches: 2. The germline V gene has CDR1 MNHGY and CDR2 SAAAGT. This CDR3 comprises 13 residues. As DNA, the CDR3 is TGTGCCAGCAGTTACGGGACAGTCGAAAAACTGTTTTTT. This encodes CASSYGTVEKLFF.

This clone has only a few counts. V gene TRBV4-1 combines with J gene TRBJ2-7; 7 bases map to TRBD2. Germline values: CDR1 MGHRA, CDR2 YSYEKL. V was clipped by 6 bases and J by 0 bases; unmatched bases: 5. The CDR3 sequence is 14 residues long. CDR3 nucleotides: TGCGCCAGCAGTCTGGGGGGGGTCTCCTACGAGCAGTACTTC. It specifies CASSLGGVSYEQYF.

The rearrangement joins TRBV5-1 to TRBJ1-4; weak D call: TRBD1 (6 bases). CDR1 SGHRS and CDR2 YFSETQ come from the germline V gene. Trimming shortened V by 4 bases and J by 0 bases, and 13 bases separated the two germline ends. CDR3 length: 16 residues. CDR3 loop: CASSPGQPATNEKLFF. The CDR3 DNA is TGCGCCAGCAGCCCCGGACAGCCTGCAACTAATGAAAAACTGTTTTTT. Full variable domain (outside the CDR3, taken from reference TRBV5-1 and TRBJ1-4): KAGVTQTPRYLIKTRGQQVTLSCSPISGHRSVSWYQQTPGQGLQFLFEYFSETQRNKGNFPGRFSGRQFSNSRSEMNVSTLELGDSALYLCASSPGQPATNEKLFFGSGTQLSVL.

This chain links TRBV19 with TRBJ2-5; 8 bases line up with TRBD1. Germline assignment: CDR1 LNHDA and CDR2 SQIVND (reference sequence). After removal of 4 bases from V and 4 bases from J, the junction contained 2 bases not matched to a gene. This CDR3 contains 13 residues. The CDR3 loop reads CASSTGGRETQYF. The CDR3 DNA reads as TGTGCCAGTAGTACAGGGGGCCGAGAGACCCAGTACTTC.

This clone was detected a few times. V usage is TRBV10-3 and J usage is TRBJ1-3; D gene unclear. The CDR3 sequence is 15 residues long. V gave up 0 bases and J gave up 1 base, with 7 bases separating them. The germline CDR1 and CDR2 sequences are ENHRY and SYGVKD. CDR3 DNA sequence: TGTGCCATCAGTGAGTCGTCAGATTCTGGAAACACCATATATTTT. Translated, it gives CAISESSDSGNTIYF.

This clone occurred a few times. This sequence joins TRBV6-8 and TRBJ2-1; D gene uncertain. V was shortened by 5 bases and J by 8 bases, with 10 bases between the two germline ends. The CDR3 consists of 12 residues. The germline CDR1 and CDR2 sequences are MNHGY and SAAAGT. The CDR3 region has the DNA TGTGCCAGCAGTGTCAGTCGGGATGAGCAGTTCTTC. It yields the protein CASSVSRDEQFF.

The chain employs TRBV28 and TRBJ2-1, with TRBD1 as a possible D gene (7 bases). Deletions cut 3 bases from V and 6 bases from J, with 15 bases between. The CDR3 totals 15 residues. CDR1 MDHEN and CDR2 SYDVKM come from the germline V gene. The CDR3, as DNA: TGTGCCAGCAGTTTCCATTCAGGGGGGTTCAATGAGCAGTTCTTC. Amino acid sequence: CASSFHSGGFNEQFF.

This clone was seen more than once but under ten times. The chain couples TRBV11-3 to TRBJ2-1, with 9 bases that match TRBD1. The CDR3 loop spans 15 amino acids. Germline V gene data show CDR1 as SGHNT and CDR2 as YENEEA. V lost 3 bases to trimming and J lost 6 bases; unmatched junction nucleotides: 6. CDR3 region: CASSLNRGLINEQFF. CDR3 coding DNA: TGTGCCAGCAGCTTGAACAGGGGGCTAATCAATGAGCAGTTCTTC.

The chain combines TRBV11-1 with TRBJ1-4; D may be TRBD1 (5 bases). Germline CDR1 and CDR2: SGHAT and FQDESV (reference sequence). The CDR3 has 15 residues. V was shortened by 7 bases and J by 4 bases, with 16 bases between the two germline ends. Written as DNA, the CDR3 is TGTGCCAGCACCCACCAGGGACGGCTTAATGAAAAACTGTTTTTT. Translating gives CASTHQGRLNEKLFF.